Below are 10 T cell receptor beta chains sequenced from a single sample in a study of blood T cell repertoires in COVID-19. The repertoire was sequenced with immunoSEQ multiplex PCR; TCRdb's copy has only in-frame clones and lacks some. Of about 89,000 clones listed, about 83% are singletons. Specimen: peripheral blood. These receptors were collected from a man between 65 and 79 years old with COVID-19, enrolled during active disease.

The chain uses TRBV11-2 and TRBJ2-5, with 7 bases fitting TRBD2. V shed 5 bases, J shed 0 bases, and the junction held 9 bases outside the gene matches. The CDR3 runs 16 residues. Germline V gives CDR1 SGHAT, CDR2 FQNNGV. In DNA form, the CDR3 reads TGTGCCAGCAGCCAGAGGGACTACGGGTACCAAGAGACCCAGTACTTC. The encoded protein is CASSQRDYGYQETQYF. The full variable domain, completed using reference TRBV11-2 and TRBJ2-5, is EAGVAQSPRYKIIEKRQSVAFWCNPISGHATLYWYQQILGQGPKLLIQFQNNGVVDDSQLPKDRFSAERLKGVDSTLKIQPAKLEDSAVYLCASSQRDYGYQETQYFGPGTRLLVL.

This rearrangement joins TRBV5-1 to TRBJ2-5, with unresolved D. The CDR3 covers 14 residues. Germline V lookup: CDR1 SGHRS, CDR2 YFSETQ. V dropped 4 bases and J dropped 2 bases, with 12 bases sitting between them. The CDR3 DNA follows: TGCGCCAGCAGCCTTTCGACATGGCAAGAGACCCAGTACTTC. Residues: CASSLSTWQETQYF. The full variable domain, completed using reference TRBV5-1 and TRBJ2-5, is KAGVTQTPRYLIKTRGQQVTLSCSPISGHRSVSWYQQTPGQGLQFLFEYFSETQRNKGNFPGRFSGRQFSNSRSEMNVSTLELGDSALYLCASSLSTWQETQYFGPGTRLLVL.

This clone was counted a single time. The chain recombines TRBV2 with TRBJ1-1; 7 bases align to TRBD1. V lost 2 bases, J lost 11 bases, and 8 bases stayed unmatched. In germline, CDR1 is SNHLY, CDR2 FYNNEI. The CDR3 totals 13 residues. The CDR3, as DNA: TGTGCCAGCAGTGAATTGAACAGGGGATCGGCTTTCTTT. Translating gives CASSELNRGSAFF.

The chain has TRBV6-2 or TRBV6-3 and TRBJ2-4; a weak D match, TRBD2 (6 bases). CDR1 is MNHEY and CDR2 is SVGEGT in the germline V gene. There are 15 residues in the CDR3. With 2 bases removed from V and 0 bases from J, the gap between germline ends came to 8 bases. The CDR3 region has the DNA TGTGCCAGCAGTTACGGGGGGATAGCCAAAAACATTCAGTACTTC. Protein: CASSYGGIAKNIQYF.

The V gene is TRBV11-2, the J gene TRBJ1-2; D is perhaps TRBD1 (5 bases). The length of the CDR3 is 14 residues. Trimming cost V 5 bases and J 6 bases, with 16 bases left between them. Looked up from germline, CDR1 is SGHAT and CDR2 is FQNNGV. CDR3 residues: CASSQSRQGDGYTF. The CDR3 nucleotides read TGTGCCAGCAGCCAATCGCGGCAGGGCGATGGCTACACCTTC.

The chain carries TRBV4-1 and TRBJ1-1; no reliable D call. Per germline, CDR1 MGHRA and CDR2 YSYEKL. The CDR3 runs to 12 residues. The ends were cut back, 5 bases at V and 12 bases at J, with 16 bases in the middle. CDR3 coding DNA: TGCGCCAGCAGCGACGTGGCGGCGAGACCTTTCTTT. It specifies CASSDVAARPFF.

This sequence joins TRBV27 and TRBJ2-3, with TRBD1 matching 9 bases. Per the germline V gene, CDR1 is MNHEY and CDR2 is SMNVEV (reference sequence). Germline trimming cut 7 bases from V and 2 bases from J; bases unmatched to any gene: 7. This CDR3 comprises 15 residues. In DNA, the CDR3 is TGTGCCAGCAAACCGGGACAGGGACTCACAGATACGCAGTATTTT. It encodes CASKPGQGLTDTQYF.

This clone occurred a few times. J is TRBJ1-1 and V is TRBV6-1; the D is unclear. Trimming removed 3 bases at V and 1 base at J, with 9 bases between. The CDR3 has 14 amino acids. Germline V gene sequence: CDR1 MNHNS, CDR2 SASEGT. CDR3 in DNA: TGTGCCAGCAGTGAGACAACTGCGAACACTGAAGCTTTCTTT. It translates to CASSETTANTEAFF.

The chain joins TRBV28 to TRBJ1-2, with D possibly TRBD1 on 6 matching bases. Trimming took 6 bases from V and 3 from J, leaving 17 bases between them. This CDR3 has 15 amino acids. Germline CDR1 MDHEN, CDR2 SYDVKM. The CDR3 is CASSPLGSGDYGYTF. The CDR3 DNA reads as TGTGCCAGCAGCCCCTTAGGGTCAGGGGACTATGGCTACACCTTC.

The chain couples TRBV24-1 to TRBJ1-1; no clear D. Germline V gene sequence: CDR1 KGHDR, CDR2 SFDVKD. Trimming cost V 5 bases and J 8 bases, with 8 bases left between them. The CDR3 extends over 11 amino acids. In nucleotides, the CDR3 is TGTGCCACCAGTGGACAAATAGAAGCTTTCTTT. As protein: CATSGQIEAFF.